This T cell receptor (beta chain) came from a study of cytomegalovirus exposure and HLA in healthy donors. V lost 5 bases and J lost 5; bases outside the gene matches: 8. Germline V lookup: CDR1 LNHDA, CDR2 SQIVND (reference sequence). The CDR3 consists of 14 residues. The study ran its PCR with 60 Vbeta and 13 Jbeta primers. Libraries were prepared by immunoSEQ multiplex PCR; TCRdb keeps only in-frame clonotypes and omits some of them. The sample has around 150,000 clones; 9.4% are singletons. This clonotype was sampled from a male donor in good health and CMV-seronegative. The rearrangement uses TRBV19 and TRBJ2-5, with 7 bases lining up with TRBD2. Sequences were obtained from PBMCs. CDR3 nucleotides: TGTGCCAGTAGTGCCCAGACTAGCAGGGAGACCCAGTACTTC. It yields the protein CASSAQTSRETQYF.